These 26 T cell receptor beta chains came from one sample sequenced in a study of shared clonotypes between healthy human individuals. Naive-designated CD8 cells lacked CD45RO, were positively enriched for CCR7, and omitted terminally differentiated effector memory CD45RA+ cells. Profiled with immunoSEQ multiplex PCR; TCRdb holds only in-frame clones, not every one. The sample shows some 2.1 million clones, around 96% of them seen only once. The sample was naive CD8+ T cells sorted from blood. The receptors shown here come from a man in his late teens or twenties in good health.

This clone was seen a single time. The rearrangement uses TRBV6-5 and TRBJ2-3, with unresolved D. CDR1 and CDR2 from the germline V gene are MNHEY and SVGAGI. The CDR3 has 15 residues. V shed 0 bases and J shed 0 bases, with 7 bases lying between them. CDR3 sequence reads: CASSYSDTSTDTQYF. For the CDR3, the DNA is TGTGCCAGCAGTTACTCCGACACTAGCACAGATACGCAGTATTTT.

The chain employs TRBV7-9 and TRBJ2-1; 7 bases line up with TRBD2. Trimming removed 7 bases from V and 10 bases from J; junction bases left unmatched: 13. Germline CDR1 and CDR2: SEHNR and FQNEAQ (reference sequence). The CDR3 extends over 14 amino acids. The CDR3 loop is CASIPGTIESEQFF. In DNA form, the CDR3 reads TGTGCCAGCATCCCTGGGACTATCGAATCAGAGCAGTTCTTC.

CDR3 DNA sequence: TGCGCCAGCAGCCCGGGGTGGGGGGACTCCGGCTACACCTTC. Translating it yields CASSPGWGDSGYTF. The chain has TRBV4-1 and TRBJ1-2; D perhaps matches TRBD1 (5 bases). There are 14 residues in the CDR3. The V end lost 4 bases, the J end lost 8 bases, and 17 bases lay between the germline ends. From germline, CDR1 is MGHRA and CDR2 YSYEKL.

The rearrangement links TRBV27 to TRBJ2-7; TRBD1 agrees at 8 bases. Germline lookup yields CDR1 MNHEY and CDR2 SMNVEV (reference sequence). The CDR3 runs to 14 residues. V lost 7 bases to trimming and J lost 4 bases; unmatched junction nucleotides: 9. This CDR3 reads CASTMTGASYEQYF. The DNA of the CDR3 is TGTGCCAGCACCATGACAGGGGCCTCATACGAGCAGTACTTC.

This clone appeared once. The chain couples TRBV4-3 to TRBJ2-7; 7 nucleotides agree with TRBD1. V trimming: 2 bases; J trimming: 0 bases; junction bases outside the gene matches: 4. Germline V CDR1 and CDR2: LGHNA, YSLEER. There are 15 residues in the CDR3. The CDR3 DNA reads TGCGCCAGCAGCCAAACAACAGGGGACTCCTACGAGCAGTACTTC. Translated, it gives CASSQTTGDSYEQYF.

V and J are TRBV27 and TRBJ2-1; TRBD1 aligns across 7 bases. CDR1 and CDR2 (germline): MNHEY, SMNVEV (reference sequence). V shed 8 bases, J shed 4 bases, and the junction held 8 bases outside the gene matches. CDR3 size: 14 residues. The CDR3 here is CASRDGTVYNEQFF. Written as DNA, the CDR3 is TGTGCCAGCCGGGACGGGACAGTGTACAATGAGCAGTTCTTC.

This clone was detected only once. The V call is TRBV27, the J call TRBJ2-3; possibly TRBD1 for D (6 bases). This CDR3 is 17 amino acids long. V lost 1 base, J lost 1 base, and 15 bases lay in between. Germline assignment: CDR1 MNHEY and CDR2 SMNVEV (reference sequence). CDR3 sequence reads: CASSLWGGAGGTDTQYF. In nucleotides, the CDR3 is TGTGCCAGCAGTTTATGGGGTGGGGCAGGGGGCACAGATACGCAGTATTTT.

The chain couples TRBV13 to TRBJ2-7; TRBD1 matches at 10 bases. CDR3 size: 14 residues. CDR1 is PRHDT and CDR2 is FYEKMQ in the germline V gene (reference sequence). After removal of 5 bases from V and 3 bases from J, the junction contained 4 bases not matched to a gene. For the CDR3, the DNA is TGTGCCAGCAGCGCTGGGACAGGGGACTACGAGCAGTACTTC. Its translation is CASSAGTGDYEQYF.

This clone was counted between two and nine times. This sample also contains other DNA sequences that code for the same CDR3. This chain joins TRBV5-6 and TRBJ2-1; D unclear. V lost 0 bases to trimming and J lost 1 base, with 5 bases between them. Germline V gene lookup returns CDR1 SGHDT and CDR2 YYEEEE. This CDR3 has 14 residues. The CDR3 is CASSLELSYNEQFF. The CDR3 bases are TGTGCCAGCAGCTTGGAACTTTCCTACAATGAGCAGTTCTTC.

DNA for the CDR3: TGTGCCAGCAGTTCCCCGGACTTAGCCTACAATGAGCAGTTCTTC. Its protein product is CASSSPDLAYNEQFF. The chain carries TRBV6-5 and TRBJ2-1, with D possibly matching TRBD2 (5 bases). Germline V gene data show CDR1 as MNHEY and CDR2 as SVGAGI. CDR3 size: 15 residues. Trimming stripped 4 bases from V and 2 bases from J, with 12 bases between.

The chain combines TRBV28 with TRBJ2-7; 7 bases match TRBD1. J gave up 3 bases and V 5 bases, and 7 bases lay outside the gene matches. This CDR3 region has 14 residues. Germline V CDR1 and CDR2: MDHEN, SYDVKM. CDR3 residues: CASSLRDSLYEQYF. DNA of the CDR3: TGTGCCAGCAGTCTACGGGACAGCCTCTACGAGCAGTACTTC.

The gene calls are TRBV5-6 and TRBJ2-7; 13 nucleotides align to TRBD2. Trimming removed 0 bases from V and 4 bases from J; junction bases left unmatched: 4. The CDR3 totals 16 residues. Germline CDR1 reads SGHDT; CDR2 reads YYEEEE. CDR3 protein: CASSLGTSGSFYEQYF. The CDR3 coding sequence is TGTGCCAGCAGCTTGGGGACTAGCGGGAGCTTTTACGAGCAGTACTTC.

This clone was seen once. The CDR3, as DNA: TGTGCCAGCAGTTACCCCGGGTATGAGGAAAGCTCACCCCTCCACTTT. As protein: CASSYPGYEESSPLHF. The chain is built from TRBV6-6 and TRBJ1-6; no firm D call. Trimming took off 2 bases at V and 10 bases at J, with 18 bases between the two ends. The germline V gene encodes CDR1 MNHNY and CDR2 SVGAGI (reference sequence). The CDR3 is 16 amino acids.

The gene calls are TRBV7-9 and TRBJ2-2; the match to TRBD2 covers 7 bases. The CDR3 sequence is 16 residues long. V was clipped by 4 bases and J by 6 bases; unmatched bases: 11. Looked up from germline, CDR1 is SEHNR and CDR2 is FQNEAQ (reference sequence). CDR3 residues: CASSSAKVGGPGELFF. The CDR3, as DNA: TGTGCCAGCAGCTCGGCCAAGGTGGGAGGGCCCGGGGAGCTGTTTTTT.

This chain uses TRBV4-3 with TRBJ2-1, with D perhaps assigned TRBD1 or TRBD2 (5 bases each). Trimming left V 2 bases short and J 5 bases short, with 13 bases between. The CDR3 has 15 amino acids. The germline CDR1 and CDR2 sequences are LGHNA and YSLEER. The CDR3 DNA sequence: TGCGCCAGCAGCCAAATCCCTTGGGGACACAATGAGCAGTTCTTC. This sequence encodes CASSQIPWGHNEQFF.

This chain joins TRBV4-3 and TRBJ2-3; 15 positions match TRBD2. The ends lost 6 bases at V and 2 bases at J; junction bases unmatched: 9. Germline V lookup: CDR1 LGHNA, CDR2 YSLEER. The CDR3 contains 18 residues. The CDR3: CASSHPGLAGGSTDTQYF. For the CDR3, the DNA is TGCGCCAGCAGTCACCCGGGACTAGCGGGAGGATCCACAGATACGCAGTATTTT.

This chain connects TRBV7-6 to TRBJ2-7; no definite D call. This CDR3 comprises 14 residues. V gave up 4 bases and J gave up 1 base, with 11 bases separating them. Germline CDR1 reads SGHVS; CDR2 reads FNYEAQ. The CDR3 DNA sequence: TGTGCCAGCAGCTCCCACCTGGGATCCTACGAGCAGTACTTC. This codes for CASSSHLGSYEQYF.

The V and J genes are TRBV28 and TRBJ1-5; the D is unclear. CDR1 is MDHEN, CDR2 SYDVKM, per germline. The V end lost 8 bases, the J end lost 4 bases, and 21 bases lay between the germline ends. This CDR3 is built from 16 residues. CDR3 loop: CASGERGGIKNQPQHF. Here the CDR3 DNA reads TGTGCCAGCGGCGAACGGGGAGGGATAAAGAATCAGCCCCAGCATTTT.

The V call is TRBV28, the J call TRBJ2-7, with 8 bases aligning to TRBD1. Germline loops: CDR1 MDHEN, CDR2 SYDVKM. The CDR3 is 16 amino acids. The trim removed 5 bases at V and 4 bases at J, leaving 13 bases unmatched. The CDR3 coding sequence is TGTGCCAGCAGTCCCTGGACAGGGCGGCCAGGGTACGAGCAGTACTTC. Its protein product is CASSPWTGRPGYEQYF.

The chain couples TRBV5-8 to TRBJ2-4; D remains unclear. Trimming took 2 bases from V and 8 from J, leaving 14 bases between them. CDR1 is SGHTS, CDR2 YDEGEE, per germline. The CDR3 runs to 14 residues. CDR3 nucleotides: TGTGCCAGCAGCTTTCGGGCAGCTGGGGACATTCAGTACTTC. Protein product: CASSFRAAGDIQYF.

The chain combines TRBV14 with TRBJ2-2; no definite D call. Germline V gene sequence: CDR1 SGHDN, CDR2 FVKESK. V gave up 1 base and J gave up 2 bases, with 11 bases separating them. The CDR3 extends over 16 amino acids. CDR3 amino acids: CASSQVGGSNTGELFF. The CDR3 DNA sequence: TGTGCCAGCAGCCAAGTTGGCGGATCAAACACCGGGGAGCTGTTTTTT. Variable domain in full (rest from reference TRBV14 and TRBJ2-2): EAGVTQFPSHSVIEKGQTVTLRCDPISGHDNLYWYRRVMGKEIKFLLHFVKESKQDESGMPNNRFLAERTGGTYSTLKVQPAELEDSGVYFCASSQVGGSNTGELFFGEGSRLTVL.

The chain is built from TRBV12-5 and TRBJ2-5; TRBD1 might be the D (6 bases). Germline CDR1 and CDR2: LGHNT and FRNRAP. The CDR3 consists of 16 residues. V was clipped by 1 base and J by 7 bases, with 19 bases between them. The CDR3 DNA is TGTGCTAGTGGTTTGGGGCAGGGGTTCGAGGCCGGGACCCAGTACTTC. Translated, it gives CASGLGQGFEAGTQYF. The variable domain in full, with the rest retrieved from reference TRBV12-5 and TRBJ2-5, is DARVTQTPRHKVTEMGQEVTMRCQPILGHNTVFWYRQTMMQGLELLAYFRNRAPLDDSGMPKDRFSAEMPDATLATLKIQPSEPRDSAVYFCASGLGQGFEAGTQYFGPGTRLLVL.

The V and J genes are TRBV29-1 and TRBJ2-7; D may correspond to TRBD1 or TRBD2 (6 bases each). The CDR3 consists of 13 residues. Germline V CDR1 and CDR2: SQVTM, ANQGSEA. The V end lost 4 bases, the J end lost 3 bases, and 13 bases lay between the germline ends. The CDR3 loop reads CSVAGDGGYEQYF. Here the CDR3 DNA reads TGCAGCGTTGCAGGGGACGGGGGCTACGAGCAGTACTTC.

Only a few counts were recorded for this clone. The chain combines TRBV7-3 with TRBJ2-2, with D possibly TRBD2 on 5 matching bases. Trimming took 6 bases from V and 7 from J, leaving 15 bases between them. The CDR3 is 14 residues long. Germline V CDR1 and CDR2: SGHTA, FQGTGA. The CDR3 protein is CASREEAFVGELFF. CDR3 coding DNA: TGTGCCAGCAGGGAGGAGGCTTTCGTCGGGGAGCTGTTTTTT.

This clone was counted a single time. CDR3 in amino acids: CATSYGLAEYEQYF. In nucleotides, the CDR3 is TGTGCCACTTCATATGGGCTAGCAGAATACGAGCAGTACTTC. The gene calls are TRBV19 and TRBJ2-7; a weak D match, TRBD2 (5 bases). Trimming removed 10 bases at V and 4 bases at J, with 20 bases between. The CDR3 extends over 14 amino acids. Germline lookup yields CDR1 LNHDA and CDR2 SQIVND (reference sequence).

This sequence joins TRBV19 and TRBJ2-7, with D perhaps TRBD2 (5 bases). CDR1 and CDR2 (germline): LNHDA, SQIVND (reference sequence). CDR3 length equals 14 residues. The V end was cut by 3 bases, the J end by 5 bases, with 14 bases between. The chain's CDR3 is CASSIYLNGDEQYF. Written as DNA, the CDR3 is TGTGCCAGTAGTATTTACCTGAACGGGGACGAGCAGTACTTC.